This record concerns one TCR beta chain sequence. Its cognate antigen is unknown. The sample comes from a study of CD8 T cells in ankylosing spondylitis. Findings and limits, study-wide: Characteristic, it appeared, of ankylosing spondylitis blood was a TCR beta motif of roughly eight highly homologous variants. Peripheral blood held disease-linked clones only at relatively low frequency, and these were CD8+. Reportedly, disease-linked clones are significantly enriched in ankylosing spondylitis patients' matched synovial fluid.

TCRdb re-called the 5' RACE reads through MiXCR, storing one row per CDR3 protein. The sample holds about 130,000 distinct CDR3 sequences; around 9% are singletons and the top ten take roughly 3.4%. Germline trimming cut 1 base from V and 0 bases from J; bases unmatched to any gene: 2. The CDR3 consists of 15 residues. Germline assignment: CDR1 MNHGY and CDR2 SVAAGI. This chain uses TRBV6-9 with TRBJ1-1; 7 bases align to TRBD1. The sequencing input was blood, either unsorted or a sorted T cell fraction (not recorded which). The TCR sequence derives from a male donor with ankylosing spondylitis or in good health (not recorded which). CDR3 sequence: CASSYLDRLNTEAFF. The CDR3 DNA reads TGTGCCAGCAGTTATTTGGACAGGTTGAACACTGAAGCTTTCTTT.